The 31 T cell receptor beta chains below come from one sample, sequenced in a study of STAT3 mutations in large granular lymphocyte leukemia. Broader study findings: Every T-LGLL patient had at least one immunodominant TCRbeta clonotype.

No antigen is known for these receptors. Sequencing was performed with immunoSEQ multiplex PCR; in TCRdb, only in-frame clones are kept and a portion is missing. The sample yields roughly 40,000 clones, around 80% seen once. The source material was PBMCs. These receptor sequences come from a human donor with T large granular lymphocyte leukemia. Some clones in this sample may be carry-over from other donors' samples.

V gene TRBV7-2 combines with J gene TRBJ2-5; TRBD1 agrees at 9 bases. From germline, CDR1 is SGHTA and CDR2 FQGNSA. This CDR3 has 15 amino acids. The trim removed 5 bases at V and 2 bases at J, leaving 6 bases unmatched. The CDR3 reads CASSGGQGQQETQYF. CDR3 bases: TGTGCCAGCAGCGGGGGACAGGGACAACAAGAGACCCAGTACTTC.

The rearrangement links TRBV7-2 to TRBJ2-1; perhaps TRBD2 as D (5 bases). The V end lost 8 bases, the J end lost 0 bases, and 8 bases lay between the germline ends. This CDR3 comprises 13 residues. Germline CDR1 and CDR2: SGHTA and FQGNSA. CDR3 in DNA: TGTGCCAGCGTGGGGAGCTCCTACAATGAGCAGTTCTTC. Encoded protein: CASVGSSYNEQFF. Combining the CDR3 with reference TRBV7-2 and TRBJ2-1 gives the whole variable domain GAGVSQSPSNKVTEKGKDVELRCDPISGHTALYWYRQSLGQGLEFLIYFQGNSAPDKSGLPSDRFSAERTGGSVSTLTIQRTQQEDSAVYLCASVGSSYNEQFFGPGTRLTVL.

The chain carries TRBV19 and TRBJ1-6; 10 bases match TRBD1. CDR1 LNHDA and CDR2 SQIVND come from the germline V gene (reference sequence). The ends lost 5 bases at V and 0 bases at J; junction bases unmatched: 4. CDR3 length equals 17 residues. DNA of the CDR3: TGTGCCAGTAGTGACCGGACAGGGGGCTCCTATAATTCACCCCTCCACTTT. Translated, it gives CASSDRTGGSYNSPLHF.

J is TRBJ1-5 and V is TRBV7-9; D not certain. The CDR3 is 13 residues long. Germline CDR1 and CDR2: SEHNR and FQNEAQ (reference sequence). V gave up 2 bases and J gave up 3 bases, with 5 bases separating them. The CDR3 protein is CASSLRDNQPQHF. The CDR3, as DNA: TGTGCCAGCAGCTTAAGGGACAATCAGCCCCAGCATTTT.

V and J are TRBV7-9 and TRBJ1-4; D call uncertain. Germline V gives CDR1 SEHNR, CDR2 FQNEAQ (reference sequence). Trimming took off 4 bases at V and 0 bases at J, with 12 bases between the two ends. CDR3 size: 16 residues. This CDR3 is CASSSRQPATNEKLFF. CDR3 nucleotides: TGTGCCAGCAGCTCCCGACAACCTGCAACTAATGAAAAACTGTTTTTT.

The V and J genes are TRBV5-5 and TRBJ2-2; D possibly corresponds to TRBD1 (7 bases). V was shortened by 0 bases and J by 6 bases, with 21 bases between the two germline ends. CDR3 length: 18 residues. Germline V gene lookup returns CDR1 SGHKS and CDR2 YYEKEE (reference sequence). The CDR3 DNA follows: TGTGCCAGCAGCTTGGGGGACGACACAGGGGAGGCTGCCGGGGAGCTGTTTTTT. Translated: CASSLGDDTGEAAGELFF.

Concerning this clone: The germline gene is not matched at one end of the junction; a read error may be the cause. Written as DNA, the CDR3 is TGTGCTAGCAGCTTAGCGCTCAAGGAGACCCAGTACTTC. Translated, it gives CASSLALKETQYF. The rearrangement uses TRBV7-7 and TRBJ2-5, with a weak D call TRBD2 (5 bases). The germline gives CDR1 SSHAT, CDR2 FNYEAQ (reference sequence). The CDR3 sequence is 13 residues long.

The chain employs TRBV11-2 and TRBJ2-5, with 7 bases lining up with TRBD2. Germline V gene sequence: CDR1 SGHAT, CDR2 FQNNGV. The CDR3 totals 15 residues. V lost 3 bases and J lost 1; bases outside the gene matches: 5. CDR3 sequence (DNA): TGTGCCAGCAGCTTTCGGGGCGGGGGCCAAGAGACCCAGTACTTC. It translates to CASSFRGGGQETQYF. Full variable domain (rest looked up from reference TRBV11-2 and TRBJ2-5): EAGVAQSPRYKIIEKRQSVAFWCNPISGHATLYWYQQILGQGPKLLIQFQNNGVVDDSQLPKDRFSAERLKGVDSTLKIQPAKLEDSAVYLCASSFRGGGQETQYFGPGTRLLVL.

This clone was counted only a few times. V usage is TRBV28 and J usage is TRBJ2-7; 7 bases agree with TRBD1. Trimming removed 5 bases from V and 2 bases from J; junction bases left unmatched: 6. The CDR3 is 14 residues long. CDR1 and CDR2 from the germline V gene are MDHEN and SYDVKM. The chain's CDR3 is CASSTGTDPYEQYF. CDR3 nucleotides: TGTGCCAGCAGTACCGGGACAGACCCCTACGAGCAGTACTTC. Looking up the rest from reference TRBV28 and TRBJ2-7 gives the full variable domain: DVKVTQSSRYLVKRTGEKVFLECVQDMDHENMFWYRQDPGLGLRLIYFSYDVKMKEKGDIPEGYSVSREKKERFSLILESASTNQTSMYLCASSTGTDPYEQYFGPGTRLTVT.

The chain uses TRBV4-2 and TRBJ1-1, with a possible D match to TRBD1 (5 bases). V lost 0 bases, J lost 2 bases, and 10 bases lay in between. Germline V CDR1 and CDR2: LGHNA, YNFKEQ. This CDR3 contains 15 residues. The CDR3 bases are TGTGCCAGCAGCCAAGATTACGGGGGTAACACTGAAGCTTTCTTT. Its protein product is CASSQDYGGNTEAFF.

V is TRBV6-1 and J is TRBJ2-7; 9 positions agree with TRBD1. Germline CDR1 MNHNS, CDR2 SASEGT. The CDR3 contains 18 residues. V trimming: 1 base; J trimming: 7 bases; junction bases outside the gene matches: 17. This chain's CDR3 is CASSEGDRVGHPSREQYV. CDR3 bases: TGTGCCAGCAGTGAAGGGGACAGGGTTGGTCATCCTTCTAGGGAGCAGTACGTC.

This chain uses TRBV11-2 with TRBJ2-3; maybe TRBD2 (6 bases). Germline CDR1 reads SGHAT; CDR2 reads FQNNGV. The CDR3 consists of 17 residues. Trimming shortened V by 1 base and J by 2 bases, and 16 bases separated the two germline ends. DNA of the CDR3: TGTGCCAGCAGCTTAGTATCGGCGGGGCTCCACACAGATACGCAGTATTTT. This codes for CASSLVSAGLHTDTQYF. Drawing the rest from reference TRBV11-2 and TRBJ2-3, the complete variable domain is EAGVAQSPRYKIIEKRQSVAFWCNPISGHATLYWYQQILGQGPKLLIQFQNNGVVDDSQLPKDRFSAERLKGVDSTLKIQPAKLEDSAVYLCASSLVSAGLHTDTQYFGPGTRLTVL.

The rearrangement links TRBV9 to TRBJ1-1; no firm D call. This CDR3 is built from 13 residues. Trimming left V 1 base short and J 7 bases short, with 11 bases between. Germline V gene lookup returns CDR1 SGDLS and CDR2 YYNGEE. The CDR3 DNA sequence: TGTGCCAGCAGCGTAAGCGTTGGGAGTGAAGCTTTCTTT. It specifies CASSVSVGSEAFF.

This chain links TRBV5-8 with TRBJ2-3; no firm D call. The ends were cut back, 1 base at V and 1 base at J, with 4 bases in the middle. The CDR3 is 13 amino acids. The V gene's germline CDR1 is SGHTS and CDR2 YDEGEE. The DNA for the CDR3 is TGTGCCAGCAGCTTGACAGGCACAGATACGCAGTATTTT. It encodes CASSLTGTDTQYF.

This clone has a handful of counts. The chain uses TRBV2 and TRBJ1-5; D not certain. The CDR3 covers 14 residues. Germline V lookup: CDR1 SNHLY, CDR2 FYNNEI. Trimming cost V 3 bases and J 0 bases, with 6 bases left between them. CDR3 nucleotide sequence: TGTGCCAGCAGTGAGTGGGATAGCAATCAGCCCCAGCATTTT. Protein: CASSEWDSNQPQHF.

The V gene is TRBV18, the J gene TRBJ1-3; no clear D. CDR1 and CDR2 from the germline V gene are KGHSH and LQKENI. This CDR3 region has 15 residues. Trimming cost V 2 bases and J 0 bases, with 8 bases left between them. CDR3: CASSPGRNSGNTIYF. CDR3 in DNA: TGTGCCAGCTCACCAGGACGGAACTCTGGAAACACCATATATTTT.

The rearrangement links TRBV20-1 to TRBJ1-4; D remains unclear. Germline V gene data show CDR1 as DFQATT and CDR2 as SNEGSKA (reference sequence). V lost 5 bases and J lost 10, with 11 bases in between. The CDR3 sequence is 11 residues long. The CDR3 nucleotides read TGCAGTGCTCTTACCGACGTAAAACTGTTTTTT. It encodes CSALTDVKLFF.

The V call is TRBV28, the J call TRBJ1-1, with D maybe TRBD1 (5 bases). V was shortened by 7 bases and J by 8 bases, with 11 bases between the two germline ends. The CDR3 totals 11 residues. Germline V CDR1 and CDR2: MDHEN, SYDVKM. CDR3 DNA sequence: TGTGCCAGCACCCTAGCAGGGGAAGCTTTCTTT. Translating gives CASTLAGEAFF.

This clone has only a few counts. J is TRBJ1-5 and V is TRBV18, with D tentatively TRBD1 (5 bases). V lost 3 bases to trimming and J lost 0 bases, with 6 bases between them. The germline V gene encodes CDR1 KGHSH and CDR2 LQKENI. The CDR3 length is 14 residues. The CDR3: CASSPGGSNQPQHF. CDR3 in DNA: TGTGCCAGCTCACCGGGGGGTAGCAATCAGCCCCAGCATTTT.

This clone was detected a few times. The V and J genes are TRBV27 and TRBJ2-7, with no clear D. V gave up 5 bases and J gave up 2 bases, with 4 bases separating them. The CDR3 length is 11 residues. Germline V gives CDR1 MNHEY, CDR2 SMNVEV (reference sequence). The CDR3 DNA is TGTGCCAGCAGTCGCGCCTACGAGCAGTACTTC. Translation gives CASSRAYEQYF.

The CDR3 DNA is TGTGCCAGCAGCCTCGGGGGCACAGAGCTGTTTTTT. It encodes CASSLGGTELFF. V usage is TRBV7-9 and J usage is TRBJ2-2, with D perhaps TRBD1 or TRBD2 (6 bases each). CDR3 length: 12 amino acids. V was clipped by 5 bases and J by 11 bases, with 12 bases between them. Germline V gene data show CDR1 as SEHNR and CDR2 as FQNEAQ (reference sequence).

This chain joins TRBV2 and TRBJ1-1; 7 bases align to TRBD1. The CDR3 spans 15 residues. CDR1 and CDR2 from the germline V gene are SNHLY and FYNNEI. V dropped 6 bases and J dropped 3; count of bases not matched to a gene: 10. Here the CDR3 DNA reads TGTGCCAGCAGGGACAGACAGGGTGGGTACACTGAAGCTTTCTTT. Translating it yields CASRDRQGGYTEAFF.

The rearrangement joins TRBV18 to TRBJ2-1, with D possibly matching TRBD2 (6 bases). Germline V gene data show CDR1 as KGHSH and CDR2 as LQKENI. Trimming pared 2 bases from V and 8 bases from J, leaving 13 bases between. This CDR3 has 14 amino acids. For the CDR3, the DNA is TGTGCCAGCTCACCAGGCGTGGGGGGATATGAGCAGTTCTTC. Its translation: CASSPGVGGYEQFF.

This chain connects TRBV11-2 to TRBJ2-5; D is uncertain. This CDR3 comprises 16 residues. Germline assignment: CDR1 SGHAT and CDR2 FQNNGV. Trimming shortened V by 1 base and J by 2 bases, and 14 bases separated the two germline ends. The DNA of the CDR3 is TGTGCCAGCAGCTTAGGGGTCTCAGCAAATCAAGAGACCCAGTACTTC. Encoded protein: CASSLGVSANQETQYF.

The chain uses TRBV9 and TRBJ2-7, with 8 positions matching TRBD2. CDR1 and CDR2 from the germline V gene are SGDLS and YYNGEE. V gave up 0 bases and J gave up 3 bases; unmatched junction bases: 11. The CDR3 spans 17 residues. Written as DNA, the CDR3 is TGTGCCAGCAGCGTAGGCCCCAGCGGGGGACGAATCTACGAGCAGTACTTC. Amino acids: CASSVGPSGGRIYEQYF.

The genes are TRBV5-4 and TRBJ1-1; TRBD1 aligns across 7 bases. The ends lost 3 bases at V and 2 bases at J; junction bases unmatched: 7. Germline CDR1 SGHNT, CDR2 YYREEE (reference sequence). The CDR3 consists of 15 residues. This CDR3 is CASSSWDRENTEAFF. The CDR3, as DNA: TGTGCCAGCAGCTCCTGGGACAGAGAAAACACTGAAGCTTTCTTT. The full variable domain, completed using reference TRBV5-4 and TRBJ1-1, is ETGVTQSPTHLIKTRGQQVTLRCSSQSGHNTVSWYQQALGQGPQFIFQYYREEENGRGNFPPRFSGLQFPNYSSELNVNALELDDSALYLCASSSWDRENTEAFFGQGTRLTVV.

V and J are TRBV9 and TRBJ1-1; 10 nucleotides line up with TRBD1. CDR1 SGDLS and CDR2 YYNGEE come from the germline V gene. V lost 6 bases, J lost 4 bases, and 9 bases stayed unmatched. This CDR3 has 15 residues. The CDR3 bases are TGTGCCAGCACCCGAGGAGGGACAGGGGTCACTGAAGCTTTCTTT. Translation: CASTRGGTGVTEAFF.

CDR3 sequence: CASRIVSKGFTDTQYF. For the CDR3, the DNA is TGCGCCAGCAGGATTGTCAGTAAGGGGTTCACAGATACGCAGTATTTT. The genes are TRBV5-1 and TRBJ2-3, with a tentative D call TRBD1 (5 bases). Trimming left V 5 bases short and J 2 bases short, with 18 bases between. The CDR3 totals 16 residues. The germline V gene has CDR1 SGHRS and CDR2 YFSETQ.

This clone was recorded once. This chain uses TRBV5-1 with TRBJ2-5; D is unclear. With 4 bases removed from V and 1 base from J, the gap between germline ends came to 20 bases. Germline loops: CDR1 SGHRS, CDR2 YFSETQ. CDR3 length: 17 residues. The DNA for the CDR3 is TGCGCCAGCAGCCGTTACCGCCCCACTTCCTCCCAAGAGACCCAGTACTTC. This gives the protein CASSRYRPTSSQETQYF.

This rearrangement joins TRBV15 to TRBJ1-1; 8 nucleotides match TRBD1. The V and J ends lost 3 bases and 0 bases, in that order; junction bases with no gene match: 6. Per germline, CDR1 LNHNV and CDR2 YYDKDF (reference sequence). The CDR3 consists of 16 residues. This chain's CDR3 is CATSRTGVLVNTEAFF. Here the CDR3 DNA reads TGTGCCACCAGCAGGACAGGGGTGTTGGTGAACACTGAAGCTTTCTTT. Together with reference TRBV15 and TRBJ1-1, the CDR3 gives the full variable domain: DAMVIQNPRYQVTQFGKPVTLSCSQTLNHNVMYWYQQKSSQAPKLLFHYYDKDFNNEADTPDNFQSRRPNTSFCFLDIRSPGLGDTAMYLCATSRTGVLVNTEAFFGQGTRLTVV.

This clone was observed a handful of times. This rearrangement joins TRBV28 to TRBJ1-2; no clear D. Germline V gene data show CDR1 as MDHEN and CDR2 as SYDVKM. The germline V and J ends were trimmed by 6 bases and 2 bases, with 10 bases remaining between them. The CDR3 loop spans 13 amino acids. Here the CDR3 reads CASSLQKNYGYTF. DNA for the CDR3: TGTGCCAGCAGCTTACAGAAGAACTATGGCTACACCTTC.